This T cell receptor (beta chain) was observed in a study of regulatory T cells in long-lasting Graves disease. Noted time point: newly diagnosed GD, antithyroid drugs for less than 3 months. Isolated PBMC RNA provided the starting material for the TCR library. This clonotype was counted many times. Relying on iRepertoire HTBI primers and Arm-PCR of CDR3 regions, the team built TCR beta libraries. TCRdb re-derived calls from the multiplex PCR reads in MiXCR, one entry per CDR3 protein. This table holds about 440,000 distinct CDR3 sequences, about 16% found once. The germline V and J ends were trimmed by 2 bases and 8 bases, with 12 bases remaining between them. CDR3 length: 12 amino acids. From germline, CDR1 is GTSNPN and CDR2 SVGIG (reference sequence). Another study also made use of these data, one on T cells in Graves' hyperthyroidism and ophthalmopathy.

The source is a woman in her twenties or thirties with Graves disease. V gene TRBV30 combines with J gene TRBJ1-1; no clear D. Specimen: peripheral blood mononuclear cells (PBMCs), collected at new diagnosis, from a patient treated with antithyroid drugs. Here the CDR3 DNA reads TGTGCCTGGAGTCCAGGACGACTCGAAGCTTTCTTT. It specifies CAWSPGRLEAFF.